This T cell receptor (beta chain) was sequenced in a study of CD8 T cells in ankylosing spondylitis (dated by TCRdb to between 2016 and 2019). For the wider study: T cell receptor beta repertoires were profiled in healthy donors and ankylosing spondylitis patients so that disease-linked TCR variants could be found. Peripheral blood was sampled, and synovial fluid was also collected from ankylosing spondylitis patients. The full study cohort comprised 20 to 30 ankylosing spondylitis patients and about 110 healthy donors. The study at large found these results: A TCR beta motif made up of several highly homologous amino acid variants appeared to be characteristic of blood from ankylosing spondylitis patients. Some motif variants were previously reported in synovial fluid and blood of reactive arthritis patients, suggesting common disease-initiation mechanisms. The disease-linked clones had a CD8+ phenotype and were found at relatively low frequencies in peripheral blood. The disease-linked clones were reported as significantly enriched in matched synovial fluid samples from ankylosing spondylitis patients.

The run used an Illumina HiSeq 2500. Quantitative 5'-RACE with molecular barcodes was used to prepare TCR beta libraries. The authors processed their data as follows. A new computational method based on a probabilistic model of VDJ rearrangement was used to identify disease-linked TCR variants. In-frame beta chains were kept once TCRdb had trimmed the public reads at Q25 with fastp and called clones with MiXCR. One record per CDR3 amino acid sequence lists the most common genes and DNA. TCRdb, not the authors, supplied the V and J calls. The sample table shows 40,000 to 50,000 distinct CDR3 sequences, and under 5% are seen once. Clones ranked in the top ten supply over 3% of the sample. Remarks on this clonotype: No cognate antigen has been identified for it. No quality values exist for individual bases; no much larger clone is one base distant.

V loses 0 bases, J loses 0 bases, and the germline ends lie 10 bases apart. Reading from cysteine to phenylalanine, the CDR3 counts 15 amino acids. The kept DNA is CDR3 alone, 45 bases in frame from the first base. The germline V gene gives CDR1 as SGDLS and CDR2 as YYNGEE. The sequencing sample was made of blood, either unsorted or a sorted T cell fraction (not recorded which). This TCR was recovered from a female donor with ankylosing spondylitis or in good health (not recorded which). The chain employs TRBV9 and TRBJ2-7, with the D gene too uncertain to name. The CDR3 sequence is CASSVGGFFSYEQYF. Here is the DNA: TGTGCCAGCAGCGTAGGGGGTTTCTTCTCCTACGAGCAGTACTTC.